This T cell receptor (beta chain) is from a study of response to subunit inactivated influenza vaccine. The study's findings and limits: It was the authors' suggestion that each seasonal influenza vaccination recruits few new T cells.

TCRdb passed the RT-PCR reads through MiXCR, listing each CDR3 protein once. Of fewer than 750,000 distinct CDR3 sequences in the sample, about 14% were seen once. This clonotype has only a few counts. Its target is unknown. This sample comprised PBMCs from blood, obtained roughly 13 days after vaccination. This TCR came from a man aged 50 to 60 who received an inactivated influenza vaccine.

CDR3: CASRRTSGDEQFF. DNA of the CDR3: TGTGCCAGCAGACGGACTAGCGGGGATGAGCAGTTCTTC. J is TRBJ2-1 and V is TRBV12-3 or TRBV12-4; 12 nucleotides align to TRBD2. The CDR3 is 13 residues long. Unmatched junction bases numbered 2, after V lost 6 bases and J lost 8 bases.